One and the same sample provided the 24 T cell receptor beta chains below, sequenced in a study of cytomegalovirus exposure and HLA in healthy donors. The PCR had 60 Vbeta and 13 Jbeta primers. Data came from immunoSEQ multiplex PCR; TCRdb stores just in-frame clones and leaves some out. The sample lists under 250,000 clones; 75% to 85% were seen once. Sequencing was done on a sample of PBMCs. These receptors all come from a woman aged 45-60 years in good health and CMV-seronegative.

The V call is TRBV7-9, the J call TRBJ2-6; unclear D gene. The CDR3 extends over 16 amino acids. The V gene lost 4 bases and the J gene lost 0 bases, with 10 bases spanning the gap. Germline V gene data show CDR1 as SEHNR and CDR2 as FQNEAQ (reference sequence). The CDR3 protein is CASSSRSYSGANVLTF. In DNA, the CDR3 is TGTGCCAGCAGCTCTCGATCCTACTCTGGGGCCAACGTCCTGACTTTC.

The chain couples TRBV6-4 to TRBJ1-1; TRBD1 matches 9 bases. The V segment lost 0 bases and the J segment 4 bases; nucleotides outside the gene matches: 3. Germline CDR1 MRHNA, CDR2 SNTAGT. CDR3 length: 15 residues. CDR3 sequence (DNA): TGTGCCAGCAGTGACTCTGGGACAGGGAGCACTGAAGCTTTCTTT. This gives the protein CASSDSGTGSTEAFF.

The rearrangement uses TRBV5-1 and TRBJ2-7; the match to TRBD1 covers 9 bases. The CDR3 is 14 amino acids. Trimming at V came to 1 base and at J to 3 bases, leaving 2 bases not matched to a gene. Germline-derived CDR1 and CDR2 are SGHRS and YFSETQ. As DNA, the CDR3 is TGCGCCAGCAGCTTGACAGGGGGCTACTACGAGCAGTACTTC. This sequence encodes CASSLTGGYYEQYF.

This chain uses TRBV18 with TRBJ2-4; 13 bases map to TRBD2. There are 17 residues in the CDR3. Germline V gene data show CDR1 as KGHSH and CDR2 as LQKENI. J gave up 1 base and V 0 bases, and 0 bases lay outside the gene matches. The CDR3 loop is CASSPPTSGRAKNIQYF. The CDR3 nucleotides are TGTGCCAGCTCACCACCGACTAGCGGGAGGGCCAAAAACATTCAGTACTTC.

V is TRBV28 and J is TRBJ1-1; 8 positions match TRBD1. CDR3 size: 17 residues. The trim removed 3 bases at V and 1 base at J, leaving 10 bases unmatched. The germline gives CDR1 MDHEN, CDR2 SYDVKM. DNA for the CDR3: TGTGCCAGCAGTTTTGGTCGCAGGGGGCGCAGGAACACTGAAGCTTTCTTT. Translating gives CASSFGRRGRRNTEAFF.

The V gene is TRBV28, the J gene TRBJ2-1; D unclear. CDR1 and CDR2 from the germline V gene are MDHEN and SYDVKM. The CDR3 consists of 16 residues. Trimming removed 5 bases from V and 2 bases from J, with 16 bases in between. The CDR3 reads CASSPGYRSPYNEQFF. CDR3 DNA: TGTGCCAGCAGTCCCGGTTACCGAAGCCCCTACAATGAGCAGTTCTTC. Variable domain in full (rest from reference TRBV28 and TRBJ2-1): DVKVTQSSRYLVKRTGEKVFLECVQDMDHENMFWYRQDPGLGLRLIYFSYDVKMKEKGDIPEGYSVSREKKERFSLILESASTNQTSMYLCASSPGYRSPYNEQFFGPGTRLTVL.

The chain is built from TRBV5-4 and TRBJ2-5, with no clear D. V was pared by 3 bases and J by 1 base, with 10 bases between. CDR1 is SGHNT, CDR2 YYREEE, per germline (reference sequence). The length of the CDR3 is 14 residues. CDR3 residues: CASSWRFSQETQYF. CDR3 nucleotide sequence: TGTGCCAGCAGCTGGCGGTTCTCCCAAGAGACCCAGTACTTC.

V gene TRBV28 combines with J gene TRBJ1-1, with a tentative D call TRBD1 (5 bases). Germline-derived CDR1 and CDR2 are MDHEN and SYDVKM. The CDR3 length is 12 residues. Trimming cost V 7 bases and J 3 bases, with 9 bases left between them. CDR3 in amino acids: CASTQGYTEAFF. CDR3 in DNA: TGTGCCAGCACTCAGGGATACACTGAAGCTTTCTTT.

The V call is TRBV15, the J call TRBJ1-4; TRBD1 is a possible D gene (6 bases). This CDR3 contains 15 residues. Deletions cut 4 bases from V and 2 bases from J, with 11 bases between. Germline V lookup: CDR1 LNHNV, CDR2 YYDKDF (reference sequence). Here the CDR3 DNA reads TGTGCCACCAGCATAGTGGGGGCGACTAATGAAAAACTGTTTTTT. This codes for CATSIVGATNEKLFF.

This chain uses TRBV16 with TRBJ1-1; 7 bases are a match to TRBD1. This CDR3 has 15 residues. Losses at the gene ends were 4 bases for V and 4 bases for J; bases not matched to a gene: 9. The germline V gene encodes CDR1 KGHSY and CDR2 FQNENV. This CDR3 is CASSLLGQGGTEAFF. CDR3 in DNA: TGTGCCAGCAGCCTCCTTGGGCAGGGGGGCACTGAAGCTTTCTTT.

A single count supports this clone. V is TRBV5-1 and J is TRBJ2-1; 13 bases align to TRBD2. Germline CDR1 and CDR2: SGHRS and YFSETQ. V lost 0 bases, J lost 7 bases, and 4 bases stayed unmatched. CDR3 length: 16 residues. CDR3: CASSLDWTSGSNEQFF. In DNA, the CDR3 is TGCGCCAGCAGCTTGGATTGGACTAGCGGGAGTAATGAGCAGTTCTTC.

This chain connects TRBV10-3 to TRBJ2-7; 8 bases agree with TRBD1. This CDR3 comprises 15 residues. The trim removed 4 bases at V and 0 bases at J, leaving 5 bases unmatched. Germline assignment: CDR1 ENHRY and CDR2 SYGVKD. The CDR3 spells CAISAPDRASYEQYF. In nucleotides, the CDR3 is TGTGCCATCAGTGCCCCGGACAGGGCCTCCTACGAGCAGTACTTC.

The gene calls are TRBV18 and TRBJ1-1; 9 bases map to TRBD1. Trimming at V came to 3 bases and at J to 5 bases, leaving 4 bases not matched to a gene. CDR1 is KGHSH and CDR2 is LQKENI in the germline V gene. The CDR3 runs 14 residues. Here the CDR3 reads CASSPGQGVTEAFF. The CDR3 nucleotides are TGTGCCAGCTCACCGGGACAGGGTGTAACTGAAGCTTTCTTT.

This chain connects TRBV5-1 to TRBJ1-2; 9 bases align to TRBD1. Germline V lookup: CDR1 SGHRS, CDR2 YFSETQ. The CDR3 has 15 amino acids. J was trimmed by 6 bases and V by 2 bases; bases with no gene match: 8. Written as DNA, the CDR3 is TGCGCCAGCAGCTTACCAGGGACAGGGATTCATGGCTACACCTTC. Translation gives CASSLPGTGIHGYTF.

This chain's CDR3 is CASSLLTSTGGTEAFF. The CDR3, as DNA: TGTGCCAGCAGTTTATTGACCTCGACAGGTGGTACTGAAGCTTTCTTT. The chain couples TRBV28 to TRBJ1-1, with D possibly being TRBD1 (6 bases). The CDR3 is 16 residues long. Between the trimmed V and J ends, which lost 1 base and 5 bases, there was a span of 17 bases. CDR1 and CDR2 from the germline V gene are MDHEN and SYDVKM.

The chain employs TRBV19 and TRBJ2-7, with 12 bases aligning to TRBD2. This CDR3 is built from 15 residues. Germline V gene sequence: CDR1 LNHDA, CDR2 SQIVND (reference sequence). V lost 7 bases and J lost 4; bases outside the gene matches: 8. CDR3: CASTQPGLAGYEQYF. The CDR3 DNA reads TGTGCCAGTACTCAACCAGGACTAGCGGGGTACGAGCAGTACTTC.

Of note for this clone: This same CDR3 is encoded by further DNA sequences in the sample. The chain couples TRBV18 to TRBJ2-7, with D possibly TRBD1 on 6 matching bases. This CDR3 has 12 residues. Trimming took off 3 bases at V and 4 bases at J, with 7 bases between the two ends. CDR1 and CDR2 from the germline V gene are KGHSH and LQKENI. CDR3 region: CASSPGQYEQYF. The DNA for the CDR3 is TGTGCCAGCTCACCCGGACAGTACGAGCAGTACTTC.

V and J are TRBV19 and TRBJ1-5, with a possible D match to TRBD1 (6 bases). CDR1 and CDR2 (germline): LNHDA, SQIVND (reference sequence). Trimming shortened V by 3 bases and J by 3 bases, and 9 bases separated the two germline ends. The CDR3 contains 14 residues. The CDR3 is CASSMGADNQPQHF. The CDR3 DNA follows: TGTGCCAGTAGTATGGGGGCAGACAATCAGCCCCAGCATTTT.

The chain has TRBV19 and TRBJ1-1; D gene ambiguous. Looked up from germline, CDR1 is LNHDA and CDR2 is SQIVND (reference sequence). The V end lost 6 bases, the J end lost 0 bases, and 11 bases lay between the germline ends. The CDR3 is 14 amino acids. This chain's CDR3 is CASSLLHLNTEAFF. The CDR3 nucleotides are TGTGCCAGTAGCCTACTACATCTGAACACTGAAGCTTTCTTT.

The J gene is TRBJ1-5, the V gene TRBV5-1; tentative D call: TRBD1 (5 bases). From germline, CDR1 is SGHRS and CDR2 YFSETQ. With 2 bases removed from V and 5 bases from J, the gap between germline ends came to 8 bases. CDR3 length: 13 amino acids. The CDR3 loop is CASSLTGDQPQHF. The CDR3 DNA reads TGCGCCAGCAGCTTAACAGGAGATCAGCCCCAGCATTTT.

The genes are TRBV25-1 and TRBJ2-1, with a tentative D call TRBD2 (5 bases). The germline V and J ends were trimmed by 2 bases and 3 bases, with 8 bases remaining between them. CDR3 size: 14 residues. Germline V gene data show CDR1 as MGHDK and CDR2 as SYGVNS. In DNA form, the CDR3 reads TGTGCCAGCAGTGAAAACCGGGACTACAATGAGCAGTTCTTC. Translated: CASSENRDYNEQFF.

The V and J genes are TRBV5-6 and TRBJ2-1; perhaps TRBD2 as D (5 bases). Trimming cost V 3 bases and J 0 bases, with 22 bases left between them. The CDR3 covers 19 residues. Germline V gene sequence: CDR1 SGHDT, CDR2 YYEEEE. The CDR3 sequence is CASSSSAAGLPSSYNEQFF. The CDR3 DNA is TGTGCCAGCAGCTCATCTGCCGCCGGACTTCCCAGCTCCTACAATGAGCAGTTCTTC.

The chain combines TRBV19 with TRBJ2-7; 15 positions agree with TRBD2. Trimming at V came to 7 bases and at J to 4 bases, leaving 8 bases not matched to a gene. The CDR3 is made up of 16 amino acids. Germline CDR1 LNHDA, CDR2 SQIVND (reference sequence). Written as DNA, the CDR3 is TGTGCCAGTACCCCCGGGACTAGCGGGAGGATATACGAGCAGTACTTC. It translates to CASTPGTSGRIYEQYF.

CDR3 nucleotide sequence: TGCAGCGTTGCGAAAGCGGCCAACACCGGGGAGCTGTTTTTT. It translates to CSVAKAANTGELFF. V gene TRBV29-1 combines with J gene TRBJ2-2; tentatively, D is TRBD2 (5 bases). In germline, CDR1 is SQVTM, CDR2 ANQGSEA. Trimming took 4 bases from V and 2 from J, leaving 11 bases between them. This CDR3 region has 14 residues.